One and the same sample provided the 20 T cell receptor beta chains below, sequenced in a study of cytotoxic CD8 clonotypes in ibrutinib-treated CLL. The protocol was immunoSEQ multiplex PCR, while the TCRdb copy is restricted to in-frame clones and leaves out a portion. In the table there are around 250,000 clones, 70% of which are singletons. Material: PBMCs, obtained after 24 months of ibrutinib treatment. These receptors all stem from a human donor with chronic lymphocytic leukemia.

As to this clone: The junction shows a germline mismatch at one end, possibly a read error. The identical CDR3 is also encoded by other nucleotide sequences in the sample. The V and J genes are TRBV28 and TRBJ2-7; TRBD2 matches at 7 bases. Germline CDR1 is MDHEN and CDR2 is SYDVKM. The CDR3 covers 14 residues. The CDR3 DNA sequence: TGTGCCAGCAGTTTTGAGGACGGGAGGTACGAGCAGTACTTT. Translating it yields CASSFEDGRYEQYF. Looking up the rest from reference TRBV28 and TRBJ2-7 gives the full variable domain: DVKVTQSSRYLVKRTGEKVFLECVQDMDHENMFWYRQDPGLGLRLIYFSYDVKMKEKGDIPEGYSVSREKKERFSLILESASTNQTSMYLCASSFEDGRYEQYFGPGTRLTVT.

This clone was observed once. The V and J genes are TRBV28 and TRBJ2-7; D is possibly TRBD1 (6 bases). V shed 8 bases and J shed 4 bases, with 30 bases lying between them. CDR1 and CDR2 (germline): MDHEN, SYDVKM. The CDR3 loop spans 18 amino acids. The CDR3 nucleotides are TGTGCCAGCTCCGAGTCAGGGGTACGTCGGGTATCCGGGTACGAGCAGTACTTC. Translation: CASSESGVRRVSGYEQYF.

The chain combines TRBV6-6 with TRBJ2-1, with D possibly being TRBD1 (5 bases). The germline V gene has CDR1 MNHNY and CDR2 SVGAGI (reference sequence). The CDR3 extends over 16 amino acids. V was pared by 6 bases and J by 8 bases, with 23 bases between. The CDR3 loop reads CASSLVRAIQEDEQFF. The CDR3 nucleotides are TGTGCCAGCAGCCTGGTACGGGCTATACAGGAAGATGAGCAGTTCTTC.

This chain connects TRBV5-4 to TRBJ2-7, with 8 bases aligning to TRBD1. Germline CDR1 reads SGHNT; CDR2 reads YYREEE (reference sequence). There are 15 residues in the CDR3. Trimming removed 2 bases from V and 2 bases from J; junction bases left unmatched: 6. Here the CDR3 DNA reads TGTGCCAGCAGCTTACCCAGGACAGGGCCCTACGAGCAGTACTTC. Amino acids: CASSLPRTGPYEQYF.

The CDR3 here is CASRAKGADTQYF. The CDR3 bases are TGTGCCAGCAGAGCGAAGGGGGCAGATACGCAGTATTTT. The chain recombines TRBV27 with TRBJ2-3; tentatively, D is TRBD1 (6 bases). Trimming left V 6 bases short and J 4 bases short, with 11 bases between. The germline gives CDR1 MNHEY, CDR2 SMNVEV (reference sequence). The CDR3 has 13 residues.

The chain couples TRBV30 to TRBJ2-7; TRBD1 aligns across 9 bases. This CDR3 contains 13 residues. V gave up 4 bases and J gave up 3 bases; unmatched junction bases: 4. Germline assignment: CDR1 GTSNPN and CDR2 SVGIG (reference sequence). CDR3 DNA sequence: TGTGCCTGGATAAGGGACAGGGACTACGAGCAGTACTTC. Protein sequence: CAWIRDRDYEQYF.

V gene TRBV7-9 combines with J gene TRBJ2-1, with TRBD2 identical over 9 bases. The CDR3 totals 14 residues. With V trimmed by 1 base and J by 9 bases, 4 bases remained unmatched. Germline CDR1 and CDR2: SEHNR and FQNEAQ (reference sequence). CDR3 sequence reads: CASSLGVLAGEQFF. DNA for the CDR3: TGTGCCAGCAGCTTAGGGGTACTAGCGGGTGAGCAGTTCTTC.

This chain connects TRBV18 to TRBJ1-1, with 7 bases aligning to TRBD1. CDR3 length equals 16 residues. Germline V lookup: CDR1 KGHSH, CDR2 LQKENI. V shed 6 bases and J 1 base; nucleotides not matched to a gene: 11. CDR3 DNA: TGTGCCAGCTCGTCTACAGGGGAAGCGAGGAACACTGAAGCTTTCTTT. Its translation is CASSSTGEARNTEAFF.

The genes are TRBV6-5 and TRBJ1-1; D is unresolved. V dropped 6 bases and J dropped 3 bases, with 11 bases sitting between them. The CDR3 is made up of 13 amino acids. Looked up from germline, CDR1 is MNHEY and CDR2 is SVGAGI. The CDR3 loop is CASRTTEDTEAFF. For the CDR3, the DNA is TGTGCCAGCAGAACCACGGAGGACACTGAAGCTTTCTTT.

The rearrangement links TRBV18 to TRBJ1-1; D is undetermined. This CDR3 contains 13 residues. Trimming took off 5 bases at V and 6 bases at J, with 13 bases between the two ends. Germline CDR1 is KGHSH and CDR2 is LQKENI. As DNA, the CDR3 is TGTGCCAGCTCATCCCCGGGGTCCCCTGAAGCTTTCTTT. It codes for CASSSPGSPEAFF.

The chain has TRBV5-1 and TRBJ2-1; D gene ambiguous. CDR3 length equals 14 residues. The V gene's germline CDR1 is SGHRS and CDR2 YFSETQ. Trimming removed 1 base from V and 6 bases from J, with 11 bases in between. The CDR3 is CASSLLALSNEQFF. The CDR3 DNA sequence: TGCGCCAGCAGCTTGTTGGCCCTCTCCAATGAGCAGTTCTTC.

The V and J genes are TRBV28 and TRBJ1-1; no clear D. V was shortened by 6 bases and J by 1 base, with 15 bases between the two germline ends. The CDR3 extends over 15 amino acids. CDR1 is MDHEN and CDR2 is SYDVKM in the germline V gene. The CDR3 DNA reads as TGTGCCAGCAGAGCGTCGGCGGGAAGGAACACTGAAGCTTTCTTT. Its protein product is CASRASAGRNTEAFF. The variable domain in full, with the rest retrieved from reference TRBV28 and TRBJ1-1, is DVKVTQSSRYLVKRTGEKVFLECVQDMDHENMFWYRQDPGLGLRLIYFSYDVKMKEKGDIPEGYSVSREKKERFSLILESASTNQTSMYLCASRASAGRNTEAFFGQGTRLTVV.

This clone was seen a handful of times. V gene TRBV10-3 combines with J gene TRBJ2-7; a weak D match, TRBD2 (5 bases). Trimming shortened V by 6 bases and J by 3 bases, and 15 bases separated the two germline ends. This CDR3 contains 14 residues. Germline V CDR1 and CDR2: ENHRY, SYGVKD. The CDR3 coding sequence is TGTGCCATCAGCCAGAGAGGGCTTAACTACGAGCAGTACTTC. Translated, it gives CAISQRGLNYEQYF.

This clone came up a few times. Here the CDR3 DNA reads TGTGCCAGCAGTTTGGGACAAACCTATGGCTACACCTTC. As protein: CASSLGQTYGYTF. This rearrangement joins TRBV27 to TRBJ1-2, with TRBD1 as a possible D gene (6 bases). Germline CDR1 reads MNHEY; CDR2 reads SMNVEV (reference sequence). This CDR3 region has 13 residues. Trimming took 3 bases from V and 4 from J, leaving 9 bases between them.

V is TRBV11-2 and J is TRBJ2-7; possibly TRBD2 for D (5 bases). The germline V gene encodes CDR1 SGHAT and CDR2 FQNNGV. Trimming stripped 5 bases from V and 3 bases from J, with 11 bases between. The CDR3 sequence is 13 residues long. CDR3 DNA sequence: TGTGCCAGCAGCCCTGCTCGGGGCTACGAGCAGTACTTC. Residues: CASSPARGYEQYF.

This sequence joins TRBV30 and TRBJ2-1; D gene unclear. The CDR3 covers 12 residues. The ends were cut back, 2 bases at V and 13 bases at J, with 15 bases in the middle. The germline CDR1 and CDR2 sequences are GTSNPN and SVGIG (reference sequence). CDR3 nucleotide sequence: TGTGCCTGGAGTTATTCGGATACCACTCAGTTCTTC. Amino acid sequence: CAWSYSDTTQFF. The variable domain in full, completed from reference TRBV30 and TRBJ2-1, reads SQTIHQWPATLVQPVGSPLSLECTVEGTSNPNLYWYRQAAGRGLQLLFYSVGIGQISSEVPQNLSASRPQDRQFILSSKKLLLSDSGFYLCAWSYSDTTQFFGPGTRLTVL.

This chain links TRBV30 with TRBJ1-1; tentatively, D is TRBD1 (5 bases). The V and J ends lost 2 bases and 6 bases respectively, with 13 bases between them. There are 13 residues in the CDR3. From germline, CDR1 is GTSNPN and CDR2 SVGIG (reference sequence). The CDR3 sequence: CAWSPAPGSEAFF. As DNA, the CDR3 is TGTGCCTGGAGTCCGGCCCCAGGGTCTGAAGCTTTCTTT.

A note on this clone: Other DNA sequences from this sample encode an identical CDR3 as well. The chain recombines TRBV27 with TRBJ2-7; 7 bases line up with TRBD1. This CDR3 is 14 amino acids long. The V gene end was trimmed by 3 bases and the J gene end by 2 bases; junction bases not matched to a gene: 4. CDR1 and CDR2 from the germline V gene are MNHEY and SMNVEV (reference sequence). The CDR3 region is CASSLGQGAYEQYF. CDR3 bases: TGTGCCAGCAGTTTGGGGCAGGGGGCCTACGAGCAGTACTTC.

This rearrangement joins TRBV28 to TRBJ1-5; 9 bases are shared with TRBD1. CDR3 size: 15 residues. The ends lost 6 bases at V and 1 base at J; junction bases unmatched: 4. CDR1 and CDR2 (germline): MDHEN, SYDVKM. CDR3 amino acids: CASRGTGRSNQPQHF. CDR3 nucleotides: TGTGCCAGCAGGGGGACAGGGAGAAGCAATCAGCCCCAGCATTTT.

The chain recombines TRBV5-4 with TRBJ2-3; TRBD1 aligns across 9 bases. Looked up from germline, CDR1 is SGHNT and CDR2 is YYREEE (reference sequence). This CDR3 comprises 15 residues. V lost 7 bases, J lost 3 bases, and 9 bases stayed unmatched. The CDR3 nucleotides read TGTGCCAGCTCGTACAGGGGGCCTATAACAGATACGCAGTATTTT. Translated: CASSYRGPITDTQYF.